In its sample, the clone carrying this T cell receptor beta chain was seen a few times. Its antigen remains unidentified. These data are taken from a study of CD8 T cells in ankylosing spondylitis. Study-wide findings and caveats: Seemingly characteristic of ankylosing spondylitis blood was a TCR beta motif consisting of about 8 highly homologous variants. The authors reported significant enrichment of disease-linked clones in matched ankylosing spondylitis synovial fluid. Some of these motif variants have turned up before, in reports on reactive arthritis synovial fluid and blood.

One entry per CDR3 protein, called by TCRdb with MiXCR from the 5' RACE reads. This sample has around 320,000 distinct CDR3 sequences, with 20% to 25% found just once. The V gene's germline CDR1 is SGHAT and CDR2 FQNNGV. The V segment lost 5 bases and the J segment 2 bases; nucleotides outside the gene matches: 9. CDR3 length equals 16 residues. The source of this sequence is a female donor with ankylosing spondylitis or in good health (not recorded which). The genes are TRBV11-2 and TRBJ2-1; 7 bases are shared with TRBD2. The material sequenced was blood, either unsorted or a sorted T cell fraction (not recorded which). The CDR3 bases are TGTGCCAGCAGCCCCCTAGAAGGGACTACCTACAATGAGCAGTTCTTC. Protein product: CASSPLEGTTYNEQFF.